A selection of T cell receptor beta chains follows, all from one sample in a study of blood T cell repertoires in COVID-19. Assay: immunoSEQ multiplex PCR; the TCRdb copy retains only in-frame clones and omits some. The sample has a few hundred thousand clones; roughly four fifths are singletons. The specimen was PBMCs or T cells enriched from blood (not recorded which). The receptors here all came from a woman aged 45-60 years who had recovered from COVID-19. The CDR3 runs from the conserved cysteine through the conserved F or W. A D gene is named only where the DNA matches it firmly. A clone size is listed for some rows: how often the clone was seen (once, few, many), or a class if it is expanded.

TGTGCCAGCAGTTTATGGGCAGGTACGAACACTGAAGCTTTCTTT,CASSLWAGTNTEAFF,.,.,TRBV27,TRBJ1-1
TGTGCCAGCAGTGACCTACAGGGCTCCTACAATGAGCAGTTCTTC,CASSDLQGSYNEQFF,.,.,TRBV27,TRBJ2-1
TGTGCCTGGAGTGGCGGCGGGATAGTATCTTACACCTTC,CAWSGGGIVSYTF,.,.,TRBV30,TRBJ1-2
TGTGCCAGCAGTCCAGGGGTTTACGGAGATACGCAGTATTTT,CASSPGVYGDTQYF,.,few,TRBV27,TRBJ2-3
TGTGCCAGCAGCTTAGTCGAGGGAACTAATGAAAAACTGTTTTTT,CASSLVEGTNEKLFF,.,.,TRBV7-9,TRBJ1-4
TGTGCCAGCAGTCCGGGACTAGCGGGAGGGCCGCGCGGGGAGCTGTTTTTT,CASSPGLAGGPRGELFF,TRBD2,.,TRBV6-6,TRBJ2-2
TGTGCCAGCAGCTTAGTTAGCGGGGGCCGGGATACGCAGTATTTT,CASSLVSGGRDTQYF,TRBD2,.,TRBV7-2,TRBJ2-3
TGCGCCAGCAGCTCCCGGACACGCAACTATGGCTACACCTTC,CASSSRTRNYGYTF,.,.,TRBV5-1,TRBJ1-2
TGCGCCGATAATTCGGGAGACACCATATATTTT,CADNSGDTIYF,.,.,TRBV4-3,TRBJ1-3
TGCGCCAGCAGCTTGTTGGGGGGGCGGACTGAAGCTTTCTTT,CASSLLGGRTEAFF,.,.,TRBV5-1,TRBJ1-1
TGTGCCAGCAGTCCCGGGACTTCGGGAGATGAGCAGTACTTC,CASSPGTSGDEQYF,.,.,TRBV2,TRBJ2-7
TGTGCCAGCACCCCGTGGGACGGGGGGTCAGATACGCAGTATTTT,CASTPWDGGSDTQYF,TRBD2,few,TRBV6-2/TRBV6-3,TRBJ2-3
TGTGCCAGCAGTTTAGTTAGGGGCACTGAAGCTTTCTTT,CASSLVRGTEAFF,.,.,TRBV12-3/TRBV12-4,TRBJ1-1
TGCGCCAGCAGCCAAGTATCCACATCCTACGAGCAGTACTTC,CASSQVSTSYEQYF,.,.,TRBV4-1,TRBJ2-7
TGTGCCAGCAGCTTAGTGGACAGAAGCGGAAACACCATATATTTT,CASSLVDRSGNTIYF,.,.,TRBV11-3,TRBJ1-3
TGTGCCAGCAGCGCATCGGGGTCACTCAGCGCAGATACGCAGTATTTT,CASSASGSLSADTQYF,.,.,TRBV5-4,TRBJ2-3
TGCGCCAGCAGCTGGTGGGGCCCCGCTAGTATCCCCGGGGAGCTGTTTTTT,CASSWWGPASIPGELFF,.,.,TRBV5-1,TRBJ2-2
TGTGCCAGCAGCTTGTCGACAGCAGGGGGCACTGAAGCTTTCTTT,CASSLSTAGGTEAFF,TRBD1,.,TRBV5-4,TRBJ1-1
TGTGCCAGCTCCCAGAACGGGGGAAACTTTAACACTGAAGCTTTCTTT,CASSQNGGNFNTEAFF,.,.,TRBV18,TRBJ1-1
TGTGCCAGCAGTTCCACAGGACAGGCAAGCTCTGGAAACACCATATATTTT,CASSSTGQASSGNTIYF,TRBD1,.,TRBV6-2/TRBV6-3,TRBJ1-3
TGTGCCAGCAGTGATCTACAGGGGCTTGAAGCTTTCTTT,CASSDLQGLEAFF,TRBD1,.,TRBV25-1,TRBJ1-1
TGTGCCAGCAGCTTATCAGGTCCGGGGATTCTGGGTTCACCCCTCCACTTT,CASSLSGPGILGSPLHF,.,few,TRBV7-3,TRBJ1-6
TGTGCCAGCACAGGACAGATGAACACTGAAGCTTTCTTT,CASTGQMNTEAFF,.,.,TRBV7-2,TRBJ1-1
TGTGCCAGCAGCGTAGGGCCAGGGCGGGAGTCTGAAGCTTTCTTT,CASSVGPGRESEAFF,.,.,TRBV9,TRBJ1-1
TGTGCCAGCAAGGAGGGTAATCAGCCCCAGCATTTT,CASKEGNQPQHF,.,.,TRBV28,TRBJ1-5
TGTGCCACCCGGGGGTGGCAACCAGCCTACGAGCAGTACTTC,CATRGWQPAYEQYF,.,.,TRBV24-1,TRBJ2-7
TGTGCCAGCAGCCAAGCTAAAGAGACCCAGTACTTC,CASSQAKETQYF,.,.,TRBV4-2,TRBJ2-5
TGTGCTAGTCGGTTTGGAAGCCGACTGAATAGCAATCAGCCCCAGCATTTT,CASRFGSRLNSNQPQHF,.,.,TRBV12-5,TRBJ1-5
TGTGCCAGCAGCGCCCGGCCGGGGACTAGCGGAGGCACAGATACGCAGTATTTT,CASSARPGTSGGTDTQYF,TRBD2,.,TRBV14,TRBJ2-3
TGTGCCAGCAGCTTGGGCACAGGGCCCGTTGAAGCTTTCTTT,CASSLGTGPVEAFF,.,many,TRBV7-9,TRBJ1-1
TGTGCCTGGAGTGAGGGGACAGGGATTGCCGAAAAACTGTTTTTT,CAWSEGTGIAEKLFF,TRBD1,.,TRBV30,TRBJ1-4
TGTGCCAGTAGTCGGGTTAACTATGGCTACACCTTC,CASSRVNYGYTF,.,few,TRBV19,TRBJ1-2
TGTGCCAGTAGTGTTACAGGGGGCGGGAATCAGCCCCAGCATTTT,CASSVTGGGNQPQHF,TRBD1,.,TRBV19,TRBJ1-5
TGTGCCAGCAGTTACTCGGCACAGGGGGACAATGAGCAGTTCTTC,CASSYSAQGDNEQFF,TRBD1,few,TRBV6-5,TRBJ2-1
TGTGCCAGCAGCCAAGGGGACAGCTATGGCTACACCTTC,CASSQGDSYGYTF,TRBD1,few,TRBV4-2,TRBJ1-2
TGTGCCAGCAGTTCCAGGGTGCCCTCCCCCTACGAGCAGTACTTC,CASSSRVPSPYEQYF,.,.,TRBV28,TRBJ2-7
TGTGCCAGCAGCCCTACAGGGCTCCCCCGGGAGCTGTTTTTT,CASSPTGLPRELFF,.,.,TRBV28,TRBJ2-2
TGTGCCAGTAGTATAAGGGCCAGCGGGGGGGCGATAAACATTCAGTACTTC,CASSIRASGGAINIQYF,TRBD2,.,TRBV19,TRBJ2-4
TGTGCCAGCAGCTTCCCGACCGGGGTTACTTATGGCTACACCTTC,CASSFPTGVTYGYTF,.,.,TRBV7-2,TRBJ1-2
TGTGCCAGCAGCTTCCCCACAGGGAACAACTATGGCTACACCTTC,CASSFPTGNNYGYTF,.,.,TRBV5-4,TRBJ1-2
TGCGCCAGCAGCCTAGGACAGGGCGGCACTGAAGCTTTCTTT,CASSLGQGGTEAFF,TRBD1,.,TRBV5-1,TRBJ1-1
TGTGCCAGCAGCCGAGAACAGGGGAGGAATGAAAAACTGTTTTTT,CASSREQGRNEKLFF,TRBD1,.,TRBV7-8,TRBJ1-4
TGTGCCAGCAGCCCTGGGACAGATTCCTACAATGAGCAGTTCTTC,CASSPGTDSYNEQFF,TRBD1,.,TRBV3-1/TRBV3-2,TRBJ2-1
TGCGCCAGCAGCTTCCGGGACAGGGGGCAATTAGGGGTCGCTGAAGCTTTCTTT,CASSFRDRGQLGVAEAFF,TRBD1,.,TRBV5-1,TRBJ1-1
TGTGCCTGGAGTGATCAAGAAAAACTGTTTTTT,CAWSDQEKLFF,.,.,TRBV30,TRBJ1-4
TGCGCCAGCAGCCAAAGTGTTCGGGTAGGGCCTGCGGGTGAAGCTTTCTTT,CASSQSVRVGPAGEAFF,.,.,TRBV4-3,TRBJ1-1